This entry features one T cell receptor beta chain sequence. Participating donors were healthy, HIV-negative adults free of recent acute infections or vaccinations. The data derive from a study of shared clonotypes between healthy human individuals. Study overall: CD4 naive and memory got three plates each, CD8 naive two, CD8 memory one.

The repertoire was sequenced with immunoSEQ multiplex PCR; TCRdb's copy has only in-frame clones and lacks some. The sample has over a million clones, 75% to 80% seen once. The sequencing sample was made of memory CD4+ T cells from PBMCs. The subset denotes: CD45RA-negative fraction. The TCR was taken from a man aged 18 to 30 in good health. Some clones in this sample may be carry-over from other donors' samples.

The CDR3 sequence is CASSPGGGRQETQYF. Here the CDR3 DNA reads TGTGCCAGCAGTCCAGGGGGAGGGAGGCAAGAGACCCAGTACTTC. The rearrangement joins TRBV5-4 to TRBJ2-5; D tentatively fits TRBD1 or TRBD2 (7 bases each). Trimming took 5 bases from V and 2 from J, leaving 16 bases between them. Germline V gives CDR1 SGHNT, CDR2 YYREEE (reference sequence). The CDR3 loop spans 15 amino acids.